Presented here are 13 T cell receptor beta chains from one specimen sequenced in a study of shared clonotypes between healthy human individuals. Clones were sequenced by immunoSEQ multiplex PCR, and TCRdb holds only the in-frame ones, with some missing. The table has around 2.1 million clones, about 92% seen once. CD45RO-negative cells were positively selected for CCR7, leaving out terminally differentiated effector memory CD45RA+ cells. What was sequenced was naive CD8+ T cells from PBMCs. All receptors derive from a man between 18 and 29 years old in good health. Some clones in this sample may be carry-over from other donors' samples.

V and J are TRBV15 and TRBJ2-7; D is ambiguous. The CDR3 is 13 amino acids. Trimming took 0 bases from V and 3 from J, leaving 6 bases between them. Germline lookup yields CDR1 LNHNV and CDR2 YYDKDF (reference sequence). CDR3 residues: CATSREFSYEQYF. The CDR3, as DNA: TGTGCCACCAGCAGAGAGTTCAGCTACGAGCAGTACTTC.

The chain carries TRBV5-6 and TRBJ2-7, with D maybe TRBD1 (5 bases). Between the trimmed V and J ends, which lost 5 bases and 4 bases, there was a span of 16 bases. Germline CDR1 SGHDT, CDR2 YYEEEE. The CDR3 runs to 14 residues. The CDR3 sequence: CASSYGQGVYEQYF. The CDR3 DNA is TGTGCCAGCAGTTACGGCCAAGGGGTATACGAGCAGTACTTC.

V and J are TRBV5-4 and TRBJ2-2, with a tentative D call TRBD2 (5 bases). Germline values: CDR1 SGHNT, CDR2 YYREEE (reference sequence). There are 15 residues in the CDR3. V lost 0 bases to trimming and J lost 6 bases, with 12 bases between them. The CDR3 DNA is TGTGCCAGCAGCTTGGGTTTGCGGGCGGCCGGGGAGCTGTTTTTT. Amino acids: CASSLGLRAAGELFF.

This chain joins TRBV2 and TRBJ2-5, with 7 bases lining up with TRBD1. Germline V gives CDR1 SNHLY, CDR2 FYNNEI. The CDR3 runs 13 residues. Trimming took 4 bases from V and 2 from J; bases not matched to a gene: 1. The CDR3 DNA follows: TGTGCCAGCAGTGGGGACAGACAAGAGACCCAGTACTTC. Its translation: CASSGDRQETQYF.

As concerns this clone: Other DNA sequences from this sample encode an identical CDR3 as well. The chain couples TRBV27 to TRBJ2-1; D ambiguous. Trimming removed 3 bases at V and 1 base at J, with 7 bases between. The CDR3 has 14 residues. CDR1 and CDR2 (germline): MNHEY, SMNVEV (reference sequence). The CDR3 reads CASSLDGSYNEQFF. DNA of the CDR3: TGTGCCAGCAGTTTGGACGGGTCCTACAATGAGCAGTTCTTC.

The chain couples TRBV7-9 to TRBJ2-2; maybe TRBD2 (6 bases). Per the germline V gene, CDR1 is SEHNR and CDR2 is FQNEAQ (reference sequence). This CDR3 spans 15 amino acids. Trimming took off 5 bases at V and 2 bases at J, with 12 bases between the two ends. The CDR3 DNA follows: TGTGCCAGCAGCCGGGACTTCCTAAACACCGGGGAGCTGTTTTTT. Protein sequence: CASSRDFLNTGELFF.

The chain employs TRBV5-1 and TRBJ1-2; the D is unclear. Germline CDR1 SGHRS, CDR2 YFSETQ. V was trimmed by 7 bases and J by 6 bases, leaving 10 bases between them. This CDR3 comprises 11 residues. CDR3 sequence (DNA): TGCGCCAGCCCCGGGCCTAATGGCTACACCTTC. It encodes CASPGPNGYTF.

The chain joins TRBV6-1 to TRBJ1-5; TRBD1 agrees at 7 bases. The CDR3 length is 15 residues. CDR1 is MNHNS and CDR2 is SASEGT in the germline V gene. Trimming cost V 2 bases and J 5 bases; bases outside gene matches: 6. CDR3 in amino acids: CASSEIWDSHQPQHF. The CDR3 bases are TGTGCCAGCAGTGAAATTTGGGACAGTCATCAGCCCCAGCATTTT.

The chain's CDR3 is CASSRTSGRDYNEQFF. CDR3 coding DNA: TGTGCCAGCAGCCGTACTAGCGGGAGGGACTACAATGAGCAGTTCTTC. This sequence joins TRBV7-9 and TRBJ2-1; 13 nucleotides line up with TRBD2. J lost 3 bases, V lost 5 bases, and 4 bases had no gene match. The germline V gene has CDR1 SEHNR and CDR2 FQNEAQ (reference sequence). This CDR3 spans 16 amino acids.

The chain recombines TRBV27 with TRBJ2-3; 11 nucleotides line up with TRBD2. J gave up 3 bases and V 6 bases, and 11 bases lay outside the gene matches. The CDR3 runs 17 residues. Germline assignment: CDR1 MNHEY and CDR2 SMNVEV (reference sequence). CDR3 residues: CASSSFAGTSGTDTQYF. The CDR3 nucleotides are TGTGCCAGCAGCTCCTTCGCCGGGACTAGCGGTACAGATACGCAGTATTTT.

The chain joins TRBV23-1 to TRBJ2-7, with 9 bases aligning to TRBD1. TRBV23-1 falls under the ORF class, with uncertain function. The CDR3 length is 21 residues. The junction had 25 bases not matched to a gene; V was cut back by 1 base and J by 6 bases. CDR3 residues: CASSQWGQGWLAAGEFCEQYF. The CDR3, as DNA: TGCGCCAGCAGTCAATGGGGACAGGGTTGGTTGGCGGCGGGAGAATTTTGCGAGCAGTACTTC.

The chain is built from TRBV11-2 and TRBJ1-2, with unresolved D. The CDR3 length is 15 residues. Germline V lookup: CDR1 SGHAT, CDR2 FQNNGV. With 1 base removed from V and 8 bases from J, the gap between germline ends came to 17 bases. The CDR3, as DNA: TGTGCCAGCAGCTTAGGGTCTTTTCGGGGTCGCGGCTACACCTTC. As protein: CASSLGSFRGRGYTF.

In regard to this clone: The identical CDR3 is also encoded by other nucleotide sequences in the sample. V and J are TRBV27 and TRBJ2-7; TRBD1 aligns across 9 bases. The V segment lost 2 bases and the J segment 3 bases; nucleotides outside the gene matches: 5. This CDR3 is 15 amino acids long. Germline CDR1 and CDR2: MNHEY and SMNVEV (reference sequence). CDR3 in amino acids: CASSLRGTGLYEQYF. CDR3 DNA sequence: TGTGCCAGCAGTTTAAGAGGGACAGGGCTCTACGAGCAGTACTTC.